A single sample is the source of the 30 T cell receptor beta chains below, sequenced in a study of T cells in localized non-small cell lung cancer. Here immunoSEQ multiplex PCR was the method, and the copy in TCRdb shows in-frame clones only, minus some. There are tens of thousands of clones in the sample; approximately 82% occur only once, and around 20% lies in the top ten. The material sequenced was peripheral blood, taken before any cancer treatment. All receptors derive from a female donor of 60 years or more with stage II squamous cell lung carcinoma.

The gene calls are TRBV2 and TRBJ1-1; D not certain. From germline, CDR1 is SNHLY and CDR2 FYNNEI. V shed 4 bases and J shed 2 bases, with 8 bases lying between them. This CDR3 has 13 amino acids. This chain's CDR3 is CASSAQPNTEAFF. For the CDR3, the DNA is TGTGCCAGCAGTGCACAGCCCAACACTGAAGCTTTCTTT.

The rearrangement links TRBV29-1 to TRBJ2-1; TRBD1 agrees at 9 bases. Trimming took 7 bases from V and 9 from J; bases not matched to a gene: 10. There are 13 residues in the CDR3. CDR1 and CDR2 from the germline V gene are SQVTM and ANQGSEA. The CDR3 DNA reads TGCAGCGGGAAGACAGGGGGTATCGGTGAGCAGTTCTTC. This gives the protein CSGKTGGIGEQFF.

This clone was detected a few times. V gene TRBV28 combines with J gene TRBJ1-2; no reliable D call. Germline V gene data show CDR1 as MDHEN and CDR2 as SYDVKM. This CDR3 spans 13 amino acids. The ends were cut back, 10 bases at V and 0 bases at J, with 12 bases in the middle. In DNA form, the CDR3 reads TGTGCCACCCCCGGCCGAACTAACTATGGCTACACCTTC. It is translated as CATPGRTNYGYTF.

The rearrangement joins TRBV14 to TRBJ1-1; possible D gene TRBD1, 5 bases. V gave up 1 base and J gave up 7 bases, with 13 bases separating them. Germline V lookup: CDR1 SGHDN, CDR2 FVKESK. The length of the CDR3 is 14 residues. CDR3 bases: TGTGCCAGCAGCCAAGGCTTCGGGACGAGTGAAGCTTTCTTT. This codes for CASSQGFGTSEAFF.

This rearrangement joins TRBV18 to TRBJ1-1; no clear D. Per the germline V gene, CDR1 is KGHSH and CDR2 is LQKENI. The ends were cut back, 6 bases at V and 5 bases at J, with 13 bases in the middle. CDR3 length equals 13 residues. This CDR3 reads CASSREVKTEAFF. DNA of the CDR3: TGTGCCAGCTCGCGCGAGGTTAAAACTGAAGCTTTCTTT.

This clone was seen a single time. This chain links TRBV5-1 with TRBJ1-4; TRBD1 aligns across 8 bases. V was pared by 4 bases and J by 4 bases, with 9 bases of the junction left unmatched. There are 16 residues in the CDR3. Germline V lookup: CDR1 SGHRS, CDR2 YFSETQ. The CDR3 is CASSAITGGGNEKLFF. The CDR3 DNA reads as TGCGCCAGCAGCGCCATTACAGGGGGTGGTAATGAAAAACTGTTTTTT.

The V gene is TRBV6-5, the J gene TRBJ2-5; 12 nucleotides align to TRBD1. This CDR3 has 15 residues. Trimming removed 2 bases from V and 5 bases from J; junction bases left unmatched: 3. CDR1 and CDR2 (germline): MNHEY, SVGAGI. CDR3 amino acids: CASSYGTGGRETQYF. The CDR3 nucleotides are TGTGCCAGCAGTTACGGGACAGGGGGCCGGGAGACCCAGTACTTC.

This chain uses TRBV6-4 with TRBJ1-6; the D is unclear. In germline, CDR1 is MRHNA, CDR2 SNTAGT. This CDR3 has 14 residues. The V gene lost 6 bases and the J gene lost 6 bases, with 12 bases spanning the gap. CDR3 residues: CASSIMPGNSPLHF. The CDR3, as DNA: TGTGCCAGCAGCATAATGCCCGGTAATTCACCCCTCCACTTT.

J is TRBJ2-4 and V is TRBV21-1. TRBV21-1 is labeled a pseudogene. The CDR3 contains 15 residues. The CDR3 loop reads CASSMGRLAKNIQYF. The CDR3, as DNA: TGTGCCAGCAGCATGGGCAGACTAGCCAAAAACATTCAGTACTTC.

The rearrangement uses TRBV9 and TRBJ2-7; the D is unclear. Germline-derived CDR1 and CDR2 are SGDLS and YYNGEE. V gave up 1 base and J gave up 3 bases, with 8 bases separating them. The length of the CDR3 is 13 residues. CDR3: CASSVNEHYEQYF. DNA of the CDR3: TGTGCCAGCAGCGTAAACGAACACTACGAGCAGTACTTC.

This clone came up a few times. The chain links TRBV5-8 to TRBJ1-3; the D is unclear. The ends were cut back, 1 base at V and 0 bases at J, with 8 bases in the middle. CDR3 size: 15 residues. Per germline, CDR1 SGHTS and CDR2 YDEGEE. In DNA form, the CDR3 reads TGTGCCAGCAGCTTGTCAGTTGGCTCTGGAAACACCATATATTTT. Translated, it gives CASSLSVGSGNTIYF.

This chain joins TRBV30 and TRBJ2-7; perhaps TRBD2 as D (6 bases). The CDR3 length is 13 residues. CDR1 and CDR2 from the germline V gene are GTSNPN and SVGIG (reference sequence). The germline V and J ends were trimmed by 2 bases and 2 bases, with 10 bases remaining between them. This CDR3 is CAWSTGLTYEQYF. In nucleotides, the CDR3 is TGTGCCTGGAGTACGGGACTCACCTACGAGCAGTACTTC.

The chain uses TRBV5-1 and TRBJ1-1; 8 positions match TRBD1. This CDR3 comprises 15 residues. CDR1 is SGHRS, CDR2 YFSETQ, per germline. The V gene end was trimmed by 1 base and the J gene end by 7 bases; junction bases not matched to a gene: 9. CDR3 loop: CASSLPRTGKNEAFF. The CDR3, as DNA: TGCGCCAGCAGCTTGCCCCGGACAGGGAAAAATGAAGCTTTCTTT. Full variable domain (remainder filled in from reference TRBV5-1 and TRBJ1-1): KAGVTQTPRYLIKTRGQQVTLSCSPISGHRSVSWYQQTPGQGLQFLFEYFSETQRNKGNFPGRFSGRQFSNSRSEMNVSTLELGDSALYLCASSLPRTGKNEAFFGQGTRLTVV.

This chain joins TRBV14 and TRBJ1-1; a possible D gene is TRBD1 (5 bases). This CDR3 has 14 residues. V lost 4 bases and J 8 bases, leaving 17 bases between the germline ends. Germline loops: CDR1 SGHDN, CDR2 FVKESK. The CDR3 bases are TGTGCCAGCAGCCGTTACCGGGACGCTATGGAAGCTTTCTTT. Translating it yields CASSRYRDAMEAFF.

V is TRBV18 and J is TRBJ2-7, with D possibly matching TRBD2 (6 bases). V lost 3 bases to trimming and J lost 3 bases, with 12 bases between them. Germline V gives CDR1 KGHSH, CDR2 LQKENI. CDR3 length: 14 residues. The CDR3: CASSPNREYYEQYF. In nucleotides, the CDR3 is TGTGCCAGCTCACCTAACCGGGAGTACTACGAGCAGTACTTC.

The genes are TRBV6-5 and TRBJ1-1; D is undetermined. V was trimmed by 8 bases and J by 1 base, leaving 11 bases between them. CDR1 is MNHEY and CDR2 is SVGAGI in the germline V gene. The CDR3 is made up of 13 amino acids. Written as DNA, the CDR3 is TGTGCCAGCTCCCGGTTGGAGAACACTGAAGCTTTCTTT. Amino acids: CASSRLENTEAFF.

The chain uses TRBV2 and TRBJ2-4; 9 nucleotides agree with TRBD1. The CDR3 is 15 residues long. Germline CDR1 SNHLY, CDR2 FYNNEI. J lost 8 bases, V lost 1 base, and 6 bases had no gene match. DNA of the CDR3: TGTGCCAGCAGTGAAGTCCGGACAGGGGTGGACATTCAGTACTTC. It specifies CASSEVRTGVDIQYF.

This chain links TRBV5-5 with TRBJ2-2, with 10 bases lining up with TRBD1. From germline, CDR1 is SGHKS and CDR2 YYEKEE (reference sequence). V lost 1 base and J lost 4; bases outside the gene matches: 1. The CDR3 covers 15 residues. The CDR3 bases are TGTGCCAGCAGCTTGAGACAGGGGGCCACCGGGGAGCTGTTTTTT. Translated: CASSLRQGATGELFF. The whole variable domain, filled in from reference TRBV5-5 and TRBJ2-2, reads DAGVTQSPTHLIKTRGQQVTLRCSPISGHKSVSWYQQVLGQGPQFIFQYYEKEERGRGNFPDRFSARQFPNYSSELNVNALLLGDSALYLCASSLRQGATGELFFGEGSRLTVL.

CDR3 region: CASSVLAGDVYNEQFF. The CDR3 DNA reads as TGTGCCAGCAGCGTCCTAGCGGGGGACGTTTACAATGAGCAGTTCTTC. The chain employs TRBV5-4 and TRBJ2-1; 10 bases align to TRBD2. There are 16 residues in the CDR3. Per germline, CDR1 SGHNT and CDR2 YYREEE (reference sequence). After removal of 4 bases from V and 4 bases from J, the junction contained 8 bases not matched to a gene.

V is TRBV5-4 and J is TRBJ2-3, with D perhaps matching TRBD2 (6 bases). Trimming left V 5 bases short and J 5 bases short, with 21 bases between. CDR1 and CDR2 from the germline V gene are SGHNT and YYREEE (reference sequence). This CDR3 has 16 residues. CDR3 in amino acids: CASSKSHGGSLDTQYF. The DNA for the CDR3 is TGTGCCAGCAGTAAGTCCCACGGGGGTTCCCTAGATACGCAGTATTTT.

As regards this clone: Other nucleotide sequences from this sample produce the same CDR3. This CDR3 reads CASSLVPGENTGELFF. CDR3 DNA sequence: TGTGCCAGCAGCTTGGTTCCAGGGGAGAACACCGGGGAGCTGTTTTTT. V gene TRBV5-6 combines with J gene TRBJ2-2, with D tentatively TRBD1 (6 bases). V lost 0 bases and J lost 1, with 10 bases in between. Per germline, CDR1 SGHDT and CDR2 YYEEEE. The CDR3 covers 16 residues.

This clone was detected a few times. The chain couples TRBV7-9 to TRBJ1-5; D unresolved. Germline lookup yields CDR1 SEHNR and CDR2 FQNEAQ (reference sequence). V lost 0 bases to trimming and J lost 2 bases, with 8 bases between them. The CDR3 has 15 residues. The CDR3 sequence is CASSLAGNGNQPQHF. CDR3 DNA sequence: TGTGCCAGCAGCTTAGCGGGTAATGGCAATCAGCCCCAGCATTTT. The full variable domain, its missing parts supplied by reference TRBV7-9 and TRBJ1-5, is DTGVSQNPRHKITKRGQNVTFRCDPISEHNRLYWYRQTLGQGPEFLTYFQNEAQLEKSRLLSDRFSAERPKGSFSTLEIQRTEQGDSAMYLCASSLAGNGNQPQHFGDGTRLSIL.

The chain joins TRBV5-4 to TRBJ1-1; no reliable D call. The CDR3 runs 12 residues. V dropped 3 bases and J dropped 1 base, with 4 bases sitting between them. Germline CDR1 and CDR2: SGHNT and YYREEE (reference sequence). The CDR3 DNA follows: TGTGCCAGCAGCTCCCGGAACACTGAAGCTTTCTTT. Protein: CASSSRNTEAFF.

On this clone itself: At one of its ends the junction is not consistent with the germline gene, which may arise from a read error. The CDR3 reads CASSPREGLEQYF. For the CDR3, the DNA is TGTGCTAGCAGCCCCCGAGAGGGCCTCGAGCAGTACTTC. The chain links TRBV7-7 to TRBJ2-7; tentatively, D is TRBD2 (5 bases). CDR1 SSHAT and CDR2 FNYEAQ come from the germline V gene (reference sequence). The CDR3 totals 13 residues.

The chain couples TRBV19 to TRBJ1-4; no firm D call. The CDR3 contains 13 residues. V was cut by 10 bases and J by 4 bases, with 13 bases left in between. Germline CDR1 is LNHDA and CDR2 is SQIVND (reference sequence). CDR3 in DNA: TGTGCCATTCTGGACCGTTTTAATGAAAAACTGTTTTTT. Translation: CAILDRFNEKLFF. The whole variable domain, remainder taken from reference TRBV19 and TRBJ1-4, is DGGITQSPKYLFRKEGQNVTLSCEQNLNHDAMYWYRQDPGQGLRLIYYSQIVNDFQKGDIAEGYSVSREKKESFPLTVTSAQKNPTAFYLCAILDRFNEKLFFGSGTQLSVL.

The gene calls are TRBV19 and TRBJ1-6; tentative D call: TRBD1 (6 bases). The CDR3 consists of 15 residues. Germline lookup yields CDR1 LNHDA and CDR2 SQIVND (reference sequence). Trimming removed 7 bases from V and 3 bases from J, with 13 bases in between. Written as DNA, the CDR3 is TGTGCCAGTAAAGGGGGGGGAGACTATAATTCACCCCTCCACTTT. Translated, it gives CASKGGGDYNSPLHF. The full variable domain, its missing parts supplied by reference TRBV19 and TRBJ1-6, is DGGITQSPKYLFRKEGQNVTLSCEQNLNHDAMYWYRQDPGQGLRLIYYSQIVNDFQKGDIAEGYSVSREKKESFPLTVTSAQKNPTAFYLCASKGGGDYNSPLHFGNGTRLTVT.

The chain has TRBV10-3 and TRBJ2-1; tentative D call: TRBD1 (5 bases). CDR1 is ENHRY, CDR2 SYGVKD, per germline. V was clipped by 4 bases and J by 8 bases, with 15 bases between them. The CDR3 consists of 14 residues. CDR3 sequence: CAISASGIGDEQFF. CDR3 DNA sequence: TGTGCCATCAGTGCTTCAGGGATCGGCGATGAGCAGTTCTTC.

There are a few counts of this clone. The rearrangement uses TRBV5-1 and TRBJ2-1; 12 bases fit TRBD2. CDR3 length: 15 residues. From germline, CDR1 is SGHRS and CDR2 YFSETQ. V lost 0 bases to trimming and J lost 9 bases; unmatched junction nucleotides: 4. CDR3: CASSLDGTSGREQFF. The CDR3 DNA reads as TGCGCCAGCAGCTTGGACGGGACTAGCGGGCGTGAGCAGTTCTTC.

V is TRBV7-2 and J is TRBJ1-4; perhaps TRBD1 as D (5 bases). This CDR3 region has 15 residues. The ends were cut back, 4 bases at V and 3 bases at J, with 12 bases in the middle. CDR1 and CDR2 (germline): SGHTA, FQGNSA. CDR3 DNA: TGTGCCAGCAGCTCCCAGGGTCGCGCTAATGAAAAACTGTTTTTT. Translated, it gives CASSSQGRANEKLFF. Supplemented by reference TRBV7-2 and TRBJ1-4, the full variable domain reads GAGVSQSPSNKVTEKGKDVELRCDPISGHTALYWYRQSLGQGLEFLIYFQGNSAPDKSGLPSDRFSAERTGGSVSTLTIQRTQQEDSAVYLCASSSQGRANEKLFFGSGTQLSVL.

This rearrangement joins TRBV6-6 to TRBJ2-3; tentatively, D is TRBD2 (6 bases). Germline V gene sequence: CDR1 MNHNY, CDR2 SVGAGI (reference sequence). The CDR3 runs 13 residues. Trimming took 10 bases from V and 1 from J, leaving 12 bases between them. CDR3 sequence (DNA): TGTGCCACCGCGTGGGGGGGCACAGATACGCAGTATTTT. This codes for CATAWGGTDTQYF.